Given below is one T cell receptor (beta chain) in context. Measured with immunoSEQ multiplex PCR; TCRdb has only the in-frame clones, and not every one. The table includes approximately 69,000 clones, roughly nine tenths detected once. In germline, CDR1 is LNHDA, CDR2 SQIVND (reference sequence). This CDR3 has 14 amino acids. V was clipped by 3 bases and J by 5 bases; unmatched bases: 6. The data stem from a study of resident and recirculating memory T cells in vitiligo. Looking at the study overall: Samples were epidermis from two lesional and two nonlesional sites, plus PBMCs.

The origin of this receptor is a male donor with vitiligo. The chain joins TRBV19 to TRBJ1-1; 7 positions match TRBD1. Sequences were obtained from blood. Here the CDR3 DNA reads TGTGCCAGTAGTATGCAGGAACAGGGGACTGAAGCTTTCTTT. Its protein is CASSMQEQGTEAFF.